Included here is one T cell receptor beta chain sequence, with context. The sample originates from a study of blood T cell repertoires in COVID-19. Overall study: Collection of acute and convalescent COVID-19 samples took place in the United States, Italy and Spain. The cDNA or gDNA used as material had been derived from T cells, B-cell-depleted T cells, or PBMCs.

Profiling relied on immunoSEQ multiplex PCR, and the TCRdb table lists in-frame clones only, not all of them. The sample includes about 55,000 clones, just over 85% of them seen just once. The sample taken for sequencing was peripheral blood. The clonotype was recovered from an elderly man with acute or convalescent COVID-19.

The CDR3 DNA reads TGCGCCAGCAGCTTGGGGGGACAGGGGACGAACGGGGAGCTGTTTTTT. Protein: CASSLGGQGTNGELFF. The chain combines TRBV5-1 with TRBJ2-2, with 10 bases fitting TRBD1. CDR1 is SGHRS, CDR2 YFSETQ, per germline. The CDR3 contains 16 residues. With V trimmed by 0 bases and J by 7 bases, 6 bases remained unmatched.